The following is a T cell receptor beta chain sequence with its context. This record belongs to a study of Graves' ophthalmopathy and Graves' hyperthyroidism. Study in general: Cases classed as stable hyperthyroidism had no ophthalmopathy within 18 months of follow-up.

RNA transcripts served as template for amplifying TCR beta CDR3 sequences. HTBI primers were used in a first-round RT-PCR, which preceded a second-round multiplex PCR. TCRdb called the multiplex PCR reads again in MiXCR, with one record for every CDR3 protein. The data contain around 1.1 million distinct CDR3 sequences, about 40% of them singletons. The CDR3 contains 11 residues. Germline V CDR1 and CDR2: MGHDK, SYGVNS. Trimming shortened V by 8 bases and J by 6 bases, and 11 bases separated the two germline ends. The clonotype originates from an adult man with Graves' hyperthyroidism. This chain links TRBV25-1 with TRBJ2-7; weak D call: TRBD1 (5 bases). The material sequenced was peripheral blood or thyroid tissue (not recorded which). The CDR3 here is CASAKGFEQYF. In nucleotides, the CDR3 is TGTGCCAGCGCCAAGGGGTTCGAGCAGTACTTC.